The 27 T cell receptor beta chains presented below share a single source sample, sequenced in a study of graft-versus-host responses after intestinal transplantation. Sequencing used immunoSEQ multiplex PCR; TCRdb keeps in-frame clones, though not all of them. The profile covers fewer than 20,000 clones, with 85% to 95% appearing a single time and over 0.6% taken by the ten largest. The material was PBMCs, obtained 23 days after intestinal transplant. The receptors come from a human patient who received an intestinal transplant, so some T cells may come from the graft donor.

The V call is TRBV11-2, the J call TRBJ2-1; D gene ambiguous. V lost 3 bases and J 7 bases, leaving 10 bases between the germline ends. Germline CDR1 is SGHAT and CDR2 is FQNNGV. The CDR3 spans 13 residues. CDR3 residues: CASSLDRRNEQFF. The CDR3 coding sequence is TGTGCCAGCAGCTTGGATCGTCGAAATGAGCAGTTCTTC.

This chain links TRBV7-8 with TRBJ1-2; D is unresolved. Trimming shortened V by 1 base and J by 3 bases, and 9 bases separated the two germline ends. CDR3 length: 14 amino acids. Germline V lookup: CDR1 SGHVS, CDR2 FQNEAQ. CDR3 in DNA: TGTGCCAGCAGCTTAGGAGGGCAGGACTATGGCTACACCTTC. As protein: CASSLGGQDYGYTF.

The chain couples TRBV5-1 to TRBJ1-4; D call uncertain. Germline-derived CDR1 and CDR2 are SGHRS and YFSETQ. The CDR3 runs to 15 residues. V was shortened by 7 bases and J by 8 bases, with 21 bases between the two germline ends. The CDR3 region has the DNA TGCGCCAGCCGTACGGCCGGTTCTCCGGCCGAAAAACTGTTTTTT. Amino acid sequence: CASRTAGSPAEKLFF.

The chain carries TRBV5-1 and TRBJ2-1; 11 bases align to TRBD2. The CDR3 consists of 16 residues. The V segment lost 0 bases and the J segment 4 bases; nucleotides outside the gene matches: 3. Germline V gene data show CDR1 as SGHRS and CDR2 as YFSETQ. In DNA form, the CDR3 reads TGCGCCAGCAGCTTGGCCTTAGCGGGAGGGTACAATGAGCAGTTCTTC. It encodes CASSLALAGGYNEQFF.

The chain joins TRBV4-1 to TRBJ2-4; no reliable D call. The germline V and J ends were trimmed by 4 bases and 6 bases, with 7 bases remaining between them. CDR3 length equals 12 residues. Per germline, CDR1 MGHRA and CDR2 YSYEKL. DNA for the CDR3: TGCGCCAGCAGCCCCTCCGGAAACATTCAGTACTTC. Residues: CASSPSGNIQYF.

Of note for this clone: The CDR3 carries no conserved terminal phenylalanine or tryptophan, so it likely arises from a read error. The rearrangement joins TRBV28 to TRBJ2-7; D is tentatively TRBD1 or TRBD2 (5 bases each). The CDR3 has 15 amino acids. Per germline, CDR1 MDHEN and CDR2 SYDVKM. Trimming shortened V by 5 bases and J by 5 bases, and 19 bases separated the two germline ends. The CDR3 region is CASSPGTLPWDEQYL. DNA for the CDR3: TGTGCCAGCAGTCCCGGGACCCTACCTTGGGACGAGCAGTACCTC.

This rearrangement joins TRBV6-5 to TRBJ1-5, with D tentatively TRBD1 (6 bases). The CDR3 is 15 amino acids. Deletions cut 0 bases from V and 6 bases from J, with 12 bases between. Per the germline V gene, CDR1 is MNHEY and CDR2 is SVGAGI. This CDR3 is CASSYSQGTGQPQHF. In DNA, the CDR3 is TGTGCCAGCAGTTACTCCCAGGGGACGGGTCAGCCCCAGCATTTT.

The V and J genes are TRBV5-1 and TRBJ1-5; D gene unclear. The CDR3 runs 15 residues. Trimming left V 8 bases short and J 0 bases short, with 15 bases between. In germline, CDR1 is SGHRS, CDR2 YFSETQ. The CDR3 loop is CARIRRLYSNQPQHF. CDR3 sequence (DNA): TGCGCCAGGATACGCAGGCTCTATAGCAATCAGCCCCAGCATTTT.

V is TRBV7-9 and J is TRBJ2-7; weak D call: TRBD2 (7 bases). Germline assignment: CDR1 SEHNR and CDR2 FQNEAQ (reference sequence). V dropped 4 bases and J dropped 4 bases, with 17 bases sitting between them. The CDR3 length is 15 residues. The CDR3: CASSSGPGGFYEQYF. In DNA, the CDR3 is TGTGCCAGCAGCTCAGGACCGGGGGGCTTTTACGAGCAGTACTTC. Together with reference TRBV7-9 and TRBJ2-7, the CDR3 gives the full variable domain: DTGVSQNPRHKITKRGQNVTFRCDPISEHNRLYWYRQTLGQGPEFLTYFQNEAQLEKSRLLSDRFSAERPKGSFSTLEIQRTEQGDSAMYLCASSSGPGGFYEQYFGPGTRLTVT.

V is TRBV11-3 and J is TRBJ2-1; D is unclear. CDR1 is SGHNT, CDR2 YENEEA, per germline. The CDR3 is 15 residues long. V lost 4 bases, J lost 6 bases, and 16 bases lay in between. This CDR3 is CASSSGISLVNEQFF. Here the CDR3 DNA reads TGTGCCAGCAGCTCCGGAATAAGCTTAGTCAATGAGCAGTTCTTC.

In its sample, this clone was seen once. The J gene is TRBJ2-1, the V gene TRBV27; D is uncertain. The ends were cut back, 3 bases at V and 6 bases at J, with 15 bases in the middle. The length of the CDR3 is 15 residues. The germline V gene has CDR1 MNHEY and CDR2 SMNVEV (reference sequence). The CDR3 loop reads CASSFYDELGNEQFF. The CDR3 region has the DNA TGTGCCAGCAGTTTTTATGATGAGTTGGGCAATGAGCAGTTCTTC.

The rearrangement uses TRBV11-2 and TRBJ2-7; D gene uncertain. The CDR3 extends over 14 amino acids. With 4 bases removed from V and 4 bases from J, the gap between germline ends came to 14 bases. Germline V gives CDR1 SGHAT, CDR2 FQNNGV. The CDR3 nucleotides are TGTGCCAGCAGCTCCCGTTGGGGTGCGTACGAGCAGTACTTC. Its protein is CASSSRWGAYEQYF.

The chain joins TRBV27 to TRBJ2-7; D unresolved. From germline, CDR1 is MNHEY and CDR2 SMNVEV (reference sequence). V lost 0 bases and J lost 5, with 5 bases in between. The CDR3 loop spans 12 amino acids. The DNA for the CDR3 is TGTGCCAGCAGTTTATCAGGTAACGAGCAGTACTTC. This gives the protein CASSLSGNEQYF.

V usage is TRBV29-1 and J usage is TRBJ2-1; 7 bases fit TRBD1. The germline CDR1 and CDR2 sequences are SQVTM and ANQGSEA. The CDR3 extends over 16 amino acids. V gave up 3 bases and J gave up 0 bases; unmatched junction bases: 8. The DNA for the CDR3 is TGCAGCGTTGAGAGGGGACAGTCTGTCTCCTACAATGAGCAGTTCTTC. It yields the protein CSVERGQSVSYNEQFF.

J is TRBJ1-2 and V is TRBV6-5; TRBD1 is a possible D gene (6 bases). V was cut by 0 bases and J by 5 bases, with 13 bases left in between. This CDR3 is built from 15 residues. Germline values: CDR1 MNHEY, CDR2 SVGAGI. CDR3 coding DNA: TGTGCCAGCAGTTACTCCGCAGGGGAGTTATATGGCTACACCTTC. Amino acid sequence: CASSYSAGELYGYTF.

V and J are TRBV6-5 and TRBJ2-7; the D gene is possibly TRBD2 (5 bases). The germline V gene has CDR1 MNHEY and CDR2 SVGAGI. The V gene lost 6 bases and the J gene lost 3 bases, with 18 bases spanning the gap. The CDR3 loop spans 15 amino acids. The CDR3 DNA sequence: TGTGCCAGCAGCTCCGGACTCAGCAGTCACTACGAGCAGTACTTC. Its protein is CASSSGLSSHYEQYF.

This chain joins TRBV9 and TRBJ2-5, with D perhaps matching TRBD1 (6 bases). Germline CDR1 is SGDLS and CDR2 is YYNGEE. The CDR3 has 15 residues. V was clipped by 5 bases and J by 5 bases, with 19 bases between them. The CDR3 here is CASSLSGTPDETQYF. DNA for the CDR3: TGTGCCAGCAGTTTATCCGGGACACCCGATGAGACCCAGTACTTC. The full variable domain, completed using reference TRBV9 and TRBJ2-5, is DSGVTQTPKHLITATGQRVTLRCSPRSGDLSVYWYQQSLDQGLQFLIQYYNGEERAKGNILERFSAQQFPDLHSELNLSSLELGDSALYFCASSLSGTPDETQYFGPGTRLLVL.

This rearrangement joins TRBV29-1 to TRBJ2-7; no reliable D call. CDR1 and CDR2 (germline): SQVTM, ANQGSEA. The CDR3 has 12 residues. The V and J ends lost 7 bases and 2 bases respectively, with 12 bases between them. Written as DNA, the CDR3 is TGCAGCGCAGTCCAGCGACCCTACGAGCAGTACTTC. Protein: CSAVQRPYEQYF.

The gene calls are TRBV4-1 and TRBJ2-1, with no clear D. Germline assignment: CDR1 MGHRA and CDR2 YSYEKL. CDR3 length: 16 residues. V was shortened by 4 bases and J by 0 bases, with 13 bases between the two germline ends. The CDR3 DNA is TGCGCCAGCAGCCGGCTCATCCCCAGCTCCTACAATGAGCAGTTCTTC. Protein sequence: CASSRLIPSSYNEQFF.

The DNA of the CDR3 is TGTGCCAGCAGTCCCAGGGTTTTCGATGGCTACACCTTC. Protein sequence: CASSPRVFDGYTF. V usage is TRBV27 and J usage is TRBJ1-2; D perhaps matches TRBD1 (5 bases). Per the germline V gene, CDR1 is MNHEY and CDR2 is SMNVEV (reference sequence). This CDR3 has 13 residues. Trimming took off 5 bases at V and 6 bases at J, with 13 bases between the two ends.

The V gene is TRBV6-1, the J gene TRBJ2-7, with D possibly being TRBD1 (5 bases). This CDR3 is built from 17 residues. V lost 0 bases and J 6 bases, leaving 21 bases between the germline ends. Germline V gene lookup returns CDR1 MNHNS and CDR2 SASEGT. This CDR3 is CASSEALMGPQLLEQYF. The CDR3 DNA follows: TGTGCCAGCAGTGAAGCGCTTATGGGGCCCCAACTACTCGAGCAGTACTTC.

The rearrangement links TRBV10-3 to TRBJ2-2, with D perhaps TRBD2 (6 bases). V dropped 8 bases and J dropped 0 bases, with 13 bases sitting between them. CDR3 length equals 15 residues. Germline CDR1 and CDR2: ENHRY and SYGVKD. The CDR3 DNA sequence: TGTGCCATCCGTCCGGGAGTTGCGAACACCGGGGAGCTGTTTTTT. Encoded protein: CAIRPGVANTGELFF.

This chain links TRBV27 with TRBJ2-1; TRBD2 aligns across 7 bases. The CDR3 length is 15 residues. CDR1 and CDR2 (germline): MNHEY, SMNVEV (reference sequence). V lost 4 bases and J lost 6; bases outside the gene matches: 9. CDR3 in amino acids: CASSYRGRAFNEQFF. The CDR3 DNA reads as TGTGCCAGCAGTTATAGAGGGAGGGCCTTCAATGAGCAGTTCTTC.

The rearrangement uses TRBV13 and TRBJ2-7; D possibly matches TRBD1 or TRBD2 (5 bases each). CDR3 length equals 14 residues. CDR1 is PRHDT, CDR2 FYEKMQ, per germline (reference sequence). The ends were cut back, 0 bases at V and 5 bases at J, with 11 bases in the middle. CDR3 region: CASSLGLGVHEQYF. The CDR3 region has the DNA TGTGCCAGCAGCTTAGGCCTGGGGGTCCACGAGCAGTACTTC.

The chain combines TRBV28 with TRBJ1-5; D is unresolved. V was shortened by 3 bases and J by 5 bases, with 11 bases between the two germline ends. Germline CDR1 reads MDHEN; CDR2 reads SYDVKM. The CDR3 length is 14 residues. Here the CDR3 reads CASSLGRRYQPQHF. In DNA form, the CDR3 reads TGTGCCAGCAGTTTGGGCAGGAGGTATCAGCCCCAGCATTTT.

The V call is TRBV28, the J call TRBJ1-3; 9 nucleotides line up with TRBD1. The germline CDR1 and CDR2 sequences are MDHEN and SYDVKM. There are 16 residues in the CDR3. With V trimmed by 6 bases and J by 3 bases, 9 bases remained unmatched. Here the CDR3 DNA reads TGTGCCAGCAGACCTAACAGGGGGCCGGGTGGAAACACCATATATTTT. This codes for CASRPNRGPGGNTIYF.

The V gene is TRBV5-5, the J gene TRBJ1-2, with a possible D match to TRBD1 (5 bases). Trimming stripped 0 bases from V and 5 bases from J, with 11 bases between. Germline CDR1 and CDR2: SGHKS and YYEKEE (reference sequence). The CDR3 contains 14 residues. CDR3 protein: CASSLAVGEYGYTF. Written as DNA, the CDR3 is TGTGCCAGCAGCTTGGCCGTAGGGGAGTATGGCTACACCTTC.